Shown below are 12 T cell receptor beta chains from a single sample sequenced in a study of cytomegalovirus exposure and HLA in healthy donors. It was with 60 Vbeta and 13 Jbeta primers that the PCR ran. TCRdb's table, derived via immunoSEQ multiplex PCR, lists solely in-frame clones and lacks some. The profile covers 50,000 to 65,000 clones, with about three quarters appearing a single time and approximately 2.7% taken by the ten largest. The sample comprised PBMCs. The receptors were gathered from a man younger than 35 in good health and CMV-seronegative.

The chain recombines TRBV6-1 with TRBJ1-4, with D unclear. The CDR3 loop spans 15 amino acids. Trimming left V 4 bases short and J 0 bases short, with 9 bases between. CDR1 and CDR2 (germline): MNHNS, SASEGT. CDR3 loop: CASSVLRATNEKLFF. The CDR3 nucleotides read TGTGCCAGCAGTGTCTTGCGTGCAACTAATGAAAAACTGTTTTTT.

The V and J genes are TRBV30 and TRBJ1-6; 7 bases line up with TRBD1. Trimming cost V 3 bases and J 3 bases; bases outside gene matches: 11. Germline CDR1 is GTSNPN and CDR2 is SVGIG (reference sequence). CDR3 length equals 17 residues. The CDR3 region has the DNA TGTGCCTGGAGCATCGACCGGGGGACAGACTATAATTCACCCCTCCACTTT. Translated, it gives CAWSIDRGTDYNSPLHF.

This clone was seen more than once but under ten times. The genes are TRBV11-2 and TRBJ1-2; tentatively, D is TRBD1 (5 bases). Germline V gene sequence: CDR1 SGHAT, CDR2 FQNNGV. CDR3 length equals 15 residues. V lost 0 bases to trimming and J lost 4 bases, with 12 bases between them. Written as DNA, the CDR3 is TGTGCCAGCAGCTTAGATCAGCAGGGTGGCTATGGCTACACCTTC. It codes for CASSLDQQGGYGYTF.

V and J are TRBV5-1 and TRBJ2-5; 8 positions agree with TRBD2. This CDR3 region has 17 residues. The germline gives CDR1 SGHRS, CDR2 YFSETQ. The V gene end was trimmed by 4 bases and the J gene end by 0 bases; junction bases not matched to a gene: 11. The CDR3 sequence is CASSQTSGSSYQETQYF. The DNA of the CDR3 is TGCGCCAGCAGCCAAACTAGCGGTTCTTCGTACCAAGAGACCCAGTACTTC.

V and J are TRBV13 and TRBJ2-1; TRBD2 matches at 9 bases. Germline CDR1 is PRHDT and CDR2 is FYEKMQ (reference sequence). The CDR3 is 14 residues long. J gave up 8 bases and V 10 bases, and 12 bases lay outside the gene matches. This CDR3 reads CATRREGYIDEQFF. Written as DNA, the CDR3 is TGTGCCACGAGGCGGGAGGGATATATCGATGAGCAGTTCTTC.

Only one count was recorded for this clone. This chain connects TRBV10-1 to TRBJ2-7, with 8 bases matching TRBD2. The J segment lost 6 bases and the V segment lost 6 bases, leaving 10 bases of the junction unmatched. Germline V gene data show CDR1 as WNHNN and CDR2 as SYGVQD (reference sequence). This CDR3 comprises 14 residues. The CDR3 region has the DNA TGCGCCAGCAGCCCCGGGACTAGTAACTCCGAGCAGTACTTC. Protein: CASSPGTSNSEQYF.

This clone was observed a single time. This chain links TRBV2 with TRBJ1-5; 10 nucleotides agree with TRBD1. V shed 6 bases, J shed 4 bases, and the junction held 3 bases outside the gene matches. The CDR3 totals 14 residues. The germline V gene has CDR1 SNHLY and CDR2 FYNNEI. CDR3 DNA sequence: TGTGCCAGCAGGGAGGACAGGGGGAATCAGCCCCAGCATTTT. This translates into CASREDRGNQPQHF.

The genes are TRBV2 and TRBJ2-5; D unresolved. CDR1 is SNHLY and CDR2 is FYNNEI in the germline V gene. The CDR3 covers 13 residues. The ends were cut back, 8 bases at V and 2 bases at J, with 12 bases in the middle. In nucleotides, the CDR3 is TGTGCCAGCCATACTCAACTACAAGAGACCCAGTACTTC. It translates to CASHTQLQETQYF.

Only one count was recorded for this clone. The chain is built from TRBV4-3 and TRBJ2-1; maybe TRBD1 (6 bases). The ends were cut back, 0 bases at V and 8 bases at J, with 14 bases in the middle. This CDR3 region has 15 residues. Looked up from germline, CDR1 is LGHNA and CDR2 is YSLEER. In DNA, the CDR3 is TGCGCCAGCAGCCAAGACAGGCAGGGGCGAGATGAGCAGTTCTTC. It is translated as CASSQDRQGRDEQFF.

The rearrangement links TRBV25-1 to TRBJ1-1; TRBD1 aligns across 7 bases. Germline CDR1 reads MGHDK; CDR2 reads SYGVNS. J was trimmed by 6 bases and V by 1 base; bases with no gene match: 8. This CDR3 has 15 residues. CDR3 nucleotide sequence: TGTGCCAGCAGTGAATCGGTCCTAGGGGGCCCTGAAGCTTTCTTT. It encodes CASSESVLGGPEAFF. Based on the CDR3 plus reference TRBV25-1 and TRBJ1-1, the full variable domain is EADIYQTPRYLVIGTGKKITLECSQTMGHDKMYWYQQDPGMELHLIHYSYGVNSTEKGDLSSESTVSRIRTEHFPLTLESARPSHTSQYLCASSESVLGGPEAFFGQGTRLTVV.

This clone was seen more than once but under ten times. The rearrangement links TRBV28 to TRBJ1-2; 7 positions match TRBD1. CDR3 length: 13 amino acids. From germline, CDR1 is MDHEN and CDR2 SYDVKM. V gave up 3 bases and J gave up 5 bases; unmatched junction bases: 3. The CDR3 bases are TGTGCCAGCAGTTTGCCACAGGGGTATGGCTACACCTTC. Protein product: CASSLPQGYGYTF.

This chain connects TRBV4-2 to TRBJ2-1; D perhaps matches TRBD2 (6 bases). The V end lost 4 bases, the J end lost 8 bases, and 15 bases lay between the germline ends. The CDR3 is made up of 14 amino acids. In germline, CDR1 is LGHNA, CDR2 YNFKEQ. In DNA, the CDR3 is TGTGCCAGCAGCCCCGGGAGCTCGGGCGATGAGCAGTTCTTC. It translates to CASSPGSSGDEQFF.